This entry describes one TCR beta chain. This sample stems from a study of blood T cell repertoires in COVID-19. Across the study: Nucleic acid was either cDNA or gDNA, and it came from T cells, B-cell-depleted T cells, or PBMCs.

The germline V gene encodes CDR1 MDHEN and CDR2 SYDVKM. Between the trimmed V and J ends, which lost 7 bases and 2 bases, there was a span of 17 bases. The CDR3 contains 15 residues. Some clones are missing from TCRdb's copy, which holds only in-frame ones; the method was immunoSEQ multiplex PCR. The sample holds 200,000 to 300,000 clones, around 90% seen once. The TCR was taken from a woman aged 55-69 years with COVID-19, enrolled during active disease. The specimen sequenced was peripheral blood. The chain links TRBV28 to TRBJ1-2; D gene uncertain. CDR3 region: CASKTPLEPNYGYTF. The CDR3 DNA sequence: TGTGCCAGCAAAACCCCCCTAGAACCGAACTATGGCTACACCTTC.